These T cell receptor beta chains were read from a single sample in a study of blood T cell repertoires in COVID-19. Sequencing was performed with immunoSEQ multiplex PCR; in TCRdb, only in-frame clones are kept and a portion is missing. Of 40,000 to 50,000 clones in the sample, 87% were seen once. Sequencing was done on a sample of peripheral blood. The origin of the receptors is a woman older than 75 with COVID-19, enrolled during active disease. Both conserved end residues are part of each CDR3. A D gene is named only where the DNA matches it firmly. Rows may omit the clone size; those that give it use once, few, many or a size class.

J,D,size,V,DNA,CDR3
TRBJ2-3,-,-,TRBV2,TGTGCCAGCAGTGAGGCAAGGCGACACACAGATACGCAGTATTTT,CASSEARRHTDTQYF
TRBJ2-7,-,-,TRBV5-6,TGTGCCAGCAGATCCCGCGGCAAGTCCTACGAGCAGTACTTC,CASRSRGKSYEQYF
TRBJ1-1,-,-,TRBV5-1,TGCGCCAGCAGCTGGGGGTCGGGGGTCCCGAACACTGAAGCTTTCTTT,CASSWGSGVPNTEAFF
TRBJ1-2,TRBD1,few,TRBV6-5,TGTGCTGCCAGGGCCCTGACAGGGGATGGCTACACCTTC,CAARALTGDGYTF
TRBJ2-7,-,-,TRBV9,TGTGCCAGCAGCGTAGCCCCCGGGATGTCCCACGAGCAGTACTTC,CASSVAPGMSHEQYF
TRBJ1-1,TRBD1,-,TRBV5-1,TGCGCCAGCAGCGCCGGGACAGGGGGTTTTAACACTGAAGCTTTCTTT,CASSAGTGGFNTEAFF
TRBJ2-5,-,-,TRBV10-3,TGTGCCACCAGGGTCACGGGGAGCTATGAGACCCAGTACTTC,CATRVTGSYETQYF
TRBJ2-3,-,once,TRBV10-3,TGTGCCATCAGTGAGTCGAAGGGCGGGACCTCAGATACGCAGTATTTT,CAISESKGGTSDTQYF
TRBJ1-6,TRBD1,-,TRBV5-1,TGCGCCAGCACAACCGGGACAGGGGACGATAATTCACCCCTCCACTTT,CASTTGTGDDNSPLHF
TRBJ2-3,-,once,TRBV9,TGTGCCAGCAGCCCGGTGGGGGGGCACACAGATACGCAGTATTTT,CASSPVGGHTDTQYF
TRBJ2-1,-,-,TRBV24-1,TGTGCCACCAGTTCGCCGGCGGTGGCCTACAATGAGCAGTTCTTC,CATSSPAVAYNEQFF
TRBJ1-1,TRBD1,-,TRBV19,TGTGCCAGTAGTATTGGCGGCAGGGGGGACACTGAAGCTTTCTTT,CASSIGGRGDTEAFF
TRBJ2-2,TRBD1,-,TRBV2,TGTGCCAGCAGTCGGGACAGGGTGGACACCGGGGAGCTGTTTTTT,CASSRDRVDTGELFF
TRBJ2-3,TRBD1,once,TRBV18,TGTGCCAGCTCACCACGACAGGGATTGAACACAGATACGCAGTATTTT,CASSPRQGLNTDTQYF
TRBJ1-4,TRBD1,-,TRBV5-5,TGTGCCAGCAGCGCGTCGACAGGGTTTCGTGATGAAAAACTGTTTTTT,CASSASTGFRDEKLFF
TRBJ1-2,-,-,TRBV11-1,TGTGCCAGCAGCTTTGGGGGCAGCGATGGCTACACCTTC,CASSFGGSDGYTF
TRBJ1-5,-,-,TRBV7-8,TGTGCCAGCAGCTTTGGGGAGAACCGCAATCAGCCCCAGCATTTT,CASSFGENRNQPQHF
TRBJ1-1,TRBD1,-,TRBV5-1,TGCGCCAGCAGCCTACGGACAGGGGGGAACACTGAAGCTTTCTTT,CASSLRTGGNTEAFF
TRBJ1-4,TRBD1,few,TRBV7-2,TGTGCCAGCAGCCTCGACAGGGGGATAACTAATGAAAAACTGTTTTTT,CASSLDRGITNEKLFF
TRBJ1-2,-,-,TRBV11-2,TGTGCCAGCAGCTTAGGGTGGGCAATTAGCGGTGGCTACACCTTC,CASSLGWAISGGYTF
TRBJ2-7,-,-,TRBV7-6,TGTGCCAGCAGCTTAGCATCTCCCACGGCCTACGAGCAGTACTTC,CASSLASPTAYEQYF
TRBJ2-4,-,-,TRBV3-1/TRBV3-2,TGTGCCAGCAGCGATCGACTAGCAGGGGTTTTC,CASSDRLAGVF
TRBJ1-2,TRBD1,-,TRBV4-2,TGTGCCAGCAGCCAATACTCCGGGACAGGGGGCTCAAACTATGGCTACACCTTC,CASSQYSGTGGSNYGYTF
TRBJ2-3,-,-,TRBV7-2,TGTGCCAGCAGCTGGGTTGGGGGAGGGGGAGCGGATACGCAGTATTTT,CASSWVGGGGADTQYF
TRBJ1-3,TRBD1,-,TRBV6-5,TGTGCCAGCAGTTGGGACAGGGAACTTTCTGGAAACACCATATATTTT,CASSWDRELSGNTIYF
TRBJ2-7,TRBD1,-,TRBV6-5,TGTGCCAGCAGCGCGAGACAGGGGCCCCCCTACGAGCAGTACTTC,CASSARQGPPYEQYF
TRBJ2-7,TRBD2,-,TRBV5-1,TGCGCCAGCAGCCCGGAGGGAAGGCGGGGGGGCCTCAACGAGCAGTACTTC,CASSPEGRRGGLNEQYF
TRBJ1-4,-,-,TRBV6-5,TGTGCCAGCAGTAACCCAGGGAAGGCACGTGAAAAACTGTTTTTT,CASSNPGKAREKLFF
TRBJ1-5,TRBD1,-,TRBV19,TGTGCCAGTAGTACTGACAGGGCTGGCAGCAATCAGCCCCAGCATTTT,CASSTDRAGSNQPQHF
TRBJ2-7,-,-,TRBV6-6,TGTGCCAGCAGTTATTTTATAAGTGGATCGGGCTACGAGCAGTACTTC,CASSYFISGSGYEQYF
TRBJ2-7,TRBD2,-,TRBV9,TGTGCCAGCAGCCCTACTAGCGGGAGGGCGTCAGAGCAGTACTTC,CASSPTSGRASEQYF
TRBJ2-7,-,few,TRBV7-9,TGTGCCAGCAGCTTAGTCTACGCTCCCTACGAGCAGTACTTC,CASSLVYAPYEQYF
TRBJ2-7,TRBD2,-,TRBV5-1,TGCGCCAGCAGCACCGGACTAGCGGGAGGTGCCTACGAGCAGTACTTC,CASSTGLAGGAYEQYF
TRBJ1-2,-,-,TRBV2,TGTGCCAGCAGACCCGACATTGGTGGCTACACCTTC,CASRPDIGGYTF
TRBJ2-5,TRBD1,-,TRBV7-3,TGTGCCAGCAGCTTAGGTCCGGGACAGGGGATCGGAGAGACCCAGTACTTC,CASSLGPGQGIGETQYF
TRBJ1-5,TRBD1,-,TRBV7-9,TGTGCCAGCAGCAAATTACAGGGGGGCAATCAGCCCCAGCATTTT,CASSKLQGGNQPQHF
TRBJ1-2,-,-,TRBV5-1,TGCGCCAGCAGCCGCGAGCCGGGACTATTCTACACCTTC,CASSREPGLFYTF
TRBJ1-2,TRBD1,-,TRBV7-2,TGTGCCAGCAGCTTGGAACCGGGACAGCCCAATGGGAACACCTTC,CASSLEPGQPNGNTF
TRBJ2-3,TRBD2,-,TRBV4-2,TGTGCCAGCAGCCAAGGTGATGGCGGGAGTCTCACAGATACGCAGTATTTT,CASSQGDGGSLTDTQYF
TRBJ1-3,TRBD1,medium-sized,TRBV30,TGTGCCCAATGGTCGGGACAGACTGGAAACACCATATATTTT,CAQWSGQTGNTIYF
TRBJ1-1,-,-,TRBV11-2,TGTGCCAGCAGCTTAGGGGCCCGAAATATGAACACTGAAGCTTTCTTT,CASSLGARNMNTEAFF